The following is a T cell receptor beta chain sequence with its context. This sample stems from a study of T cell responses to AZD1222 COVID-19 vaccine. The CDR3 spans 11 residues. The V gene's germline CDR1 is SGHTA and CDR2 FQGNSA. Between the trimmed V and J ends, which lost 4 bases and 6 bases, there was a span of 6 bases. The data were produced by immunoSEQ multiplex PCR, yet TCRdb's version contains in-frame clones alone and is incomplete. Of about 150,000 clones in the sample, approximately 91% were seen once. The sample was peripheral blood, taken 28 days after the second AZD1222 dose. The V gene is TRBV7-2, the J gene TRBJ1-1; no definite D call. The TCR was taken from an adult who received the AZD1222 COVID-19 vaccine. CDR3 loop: CASSSSSEAFF. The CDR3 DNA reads TGTGCCAGCAGCTCCTCCTCTGAAGCTTTCTTT.